The text below deals with one T cell receptor (beta chain). As yet, its antigen is unknown. CDR1 GTSNPN and CDR2 SVGIG come from the germline V gene (reference sequence). The CDR3 length is 14 residues. V gave up 3 bases and J gave up 6 bases; unmatched junction bases: 8. The sample comes from a study of cytomegalovirus exposure and HLA in healthy donors. About the research overall: Earlier work reported 100 million to 130 million unique TCR beta sequences from approximately 180 million T cells. Study findings and constraints: 16,951 TCR beta sequences were associated with HLA alleles at 0.05 false discovery rate in a later analysis. It was 150 or so TCR beta chains that were listed as cytomegalovirus-associated.

PCR employed 60 Vbeta and 13 Jbeta primers. Per the original methods: There were about 86 million unique TCR beta chains by a later count, and around 10 million of them were shared. Produced via immunoSEQ multiplex PCR; TCRdb's table is partial and in-frame only. That table furnishes V, J and clone size, whereas the DNA furnished D and trimming. The table records 90,000 to 120,000 clones, over 70% of them present only once. Sequenced: PBMCs. The receptor was derived from a man under 40 in good health and CMV-seronegative. This rearrangement joins TRBV30 to TRBJ1-1; 9 bases fit TRBD1. The CDR3 sequence is CAWSRDREVAEAFF. CDR3 DNA: TGTGCCTGGAGCCGGGACAGGGAGGTTGCTGAAGCTTTCTTT.